This T cell receptor (beta chain) was sequenced in a study of radiation and T cells in renal cell carcinoma. Study-level background: Nephrectomy followed 15 Gy stereotactic body radiation by 4 weeks.

Time point indicated: baseline pretreatment blood. Treatment noted: 15 Gy SBRT to primary tumor, nephrectomy 4 weeks later. After SBRT, blood was collected at 2 and 4 weeks, plus baseline. The patient's renal cell carcinoma had clear cell pathology. Assay: immunoSEQ multiplex PCR; the TCRdb copy retains only in-frame clones and omits some. The sample holds approximately 110,000 clones, around 83% seen once. V trimming: 6 bases; J trimming: 7 bases; junction bases outside the gene matches: 5. The CDR3 runs 12 residues. Per the germline V gene, CDR1 is SGHNT and CDR2 is YYREEE (reference sequence). On this clone itself: The target antigen is unknown.

Study-wide points: Top tumor clonotypes rose in blood 2 weeks post-radiation, then contracted.

The sample consisted of blood, taken from a patient whose treatment included radiotherapy and nephrectomy. The rearrangement uses TRBV5-4 and TRBJ2-7, with 9 positions matching TRBD1. This sequence originates from a woman in her sixties with renal cell carcinoma. This CDR3 is CASTTGGDEQYF. The CDR3, as DNA: TGTGCCAGCACGACAGGGGGGGATGAGCAGTACTTC.